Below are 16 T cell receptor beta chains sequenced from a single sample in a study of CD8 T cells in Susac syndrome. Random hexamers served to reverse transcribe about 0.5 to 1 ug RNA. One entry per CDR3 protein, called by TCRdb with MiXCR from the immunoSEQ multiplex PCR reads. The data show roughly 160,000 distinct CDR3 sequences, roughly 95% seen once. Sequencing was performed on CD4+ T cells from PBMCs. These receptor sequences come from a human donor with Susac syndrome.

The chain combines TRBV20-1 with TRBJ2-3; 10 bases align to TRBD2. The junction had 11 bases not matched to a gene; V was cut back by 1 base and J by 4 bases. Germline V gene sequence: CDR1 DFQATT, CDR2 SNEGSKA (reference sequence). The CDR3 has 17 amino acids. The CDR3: CSARVPRQAGGSDTQYF. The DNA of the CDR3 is TGCAGTGCTAGAGTCCCTCGCCAAGCGGGAGGGTCAGATACGCAGTATTTT.

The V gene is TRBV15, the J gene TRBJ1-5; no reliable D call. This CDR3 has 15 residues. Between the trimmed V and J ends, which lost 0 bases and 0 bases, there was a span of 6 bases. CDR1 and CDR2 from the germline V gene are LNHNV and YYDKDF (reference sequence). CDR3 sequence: CATSRDLDSNQPQHF. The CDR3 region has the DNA TGTGCCACCAGCAGAGATCTTGATAGCAATCAGCCCCAGCATTTT.

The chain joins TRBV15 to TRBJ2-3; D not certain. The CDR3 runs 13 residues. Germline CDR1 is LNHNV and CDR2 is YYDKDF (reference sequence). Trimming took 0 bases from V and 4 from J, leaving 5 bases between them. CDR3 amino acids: CATSREPADTQYF. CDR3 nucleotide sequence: TGTGCCACCAGCAGAGAACCCGCAGATACGCAGTATTTT.

The CDR3 nucleotides read TGCGCCAGCAGCTTGGCCGTTGGCGGGGGGGCACCAGAGACCCAGTACTTC. Its translation: CASSLAVGGGAPETQYF. The V and J genes are TRBV5-1 and TRBJ2-5, with 9 positions matching TRBD2. The CDR3 sequence is 17 residues long. Germline V gene lookup returns CDR1 SGHRS and CDR2 YFSETQ. The V and J ends lost 0 bases and 4 bases, in that order; junction bases with no gene match: 10.

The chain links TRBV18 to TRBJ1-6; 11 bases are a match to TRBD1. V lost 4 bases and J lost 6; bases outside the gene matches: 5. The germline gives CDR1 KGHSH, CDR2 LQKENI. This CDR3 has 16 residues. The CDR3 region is CASSHGQGASNSPLHF. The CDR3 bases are TGTGCCAGCTCACACGGACAGGGGGCGAGTAATTCACCCCTCCACTTT.

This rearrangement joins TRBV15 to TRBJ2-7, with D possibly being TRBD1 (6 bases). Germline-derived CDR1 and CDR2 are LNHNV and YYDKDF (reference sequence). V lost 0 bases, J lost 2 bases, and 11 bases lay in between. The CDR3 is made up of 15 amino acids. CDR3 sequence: CATSRERQGTYEQYV. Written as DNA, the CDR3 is TGTGCCACCAGCAGAGAACGGCAGGGGACCTACGAGCAGTACGTC.

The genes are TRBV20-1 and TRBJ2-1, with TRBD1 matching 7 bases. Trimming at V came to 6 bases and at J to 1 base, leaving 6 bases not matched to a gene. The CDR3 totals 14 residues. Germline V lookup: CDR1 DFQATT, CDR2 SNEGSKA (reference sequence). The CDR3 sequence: CSAWTGDSYNEQFF. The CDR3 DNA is TGCAGTGCCTGGACAGGAGATTCCTACAATGAGCAGTTCTTC.

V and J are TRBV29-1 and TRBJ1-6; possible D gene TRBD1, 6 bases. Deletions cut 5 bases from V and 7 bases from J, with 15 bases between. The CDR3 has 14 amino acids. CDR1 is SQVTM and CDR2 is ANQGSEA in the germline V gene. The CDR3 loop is CSVRVGGQNSPLHF. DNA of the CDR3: TGCAGCGTTAGAGTGGGCGGACAGAATTCACCCCTCCACTTT.

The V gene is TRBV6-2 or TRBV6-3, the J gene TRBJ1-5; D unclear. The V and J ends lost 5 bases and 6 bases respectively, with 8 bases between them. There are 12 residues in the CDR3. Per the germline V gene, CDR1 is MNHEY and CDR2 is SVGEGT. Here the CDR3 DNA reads TGTGCCAGCAGTAGACGGGGTCAGCCCCAGCATTTT. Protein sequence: CASSRRGQPQHF.

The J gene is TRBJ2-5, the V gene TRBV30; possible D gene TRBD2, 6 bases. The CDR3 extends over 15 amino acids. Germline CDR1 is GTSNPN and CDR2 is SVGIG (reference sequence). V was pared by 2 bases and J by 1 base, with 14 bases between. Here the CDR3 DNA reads TGTGCCTGGAGTTCGTGGGAGGCTAGCCAAGAGACCCAGTACTTC. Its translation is CAWSSWEASQETQYF.

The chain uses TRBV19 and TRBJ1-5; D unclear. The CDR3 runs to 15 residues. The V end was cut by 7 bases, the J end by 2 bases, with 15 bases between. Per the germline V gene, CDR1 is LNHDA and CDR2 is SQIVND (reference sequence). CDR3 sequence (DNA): TGTGCCAGTACCCCGGAATCGGTGGGCAATCAGCCCCAGCATTTT. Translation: CASTPESVGNQPQHF.

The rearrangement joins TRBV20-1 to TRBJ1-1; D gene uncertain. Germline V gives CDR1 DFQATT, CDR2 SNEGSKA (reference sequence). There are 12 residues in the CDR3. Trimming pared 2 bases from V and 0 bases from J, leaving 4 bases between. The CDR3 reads CSARLLNTEAFF. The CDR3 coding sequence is TGCAGTGCTAGACTTCTGAACACTGAAGCTTTCTTT.

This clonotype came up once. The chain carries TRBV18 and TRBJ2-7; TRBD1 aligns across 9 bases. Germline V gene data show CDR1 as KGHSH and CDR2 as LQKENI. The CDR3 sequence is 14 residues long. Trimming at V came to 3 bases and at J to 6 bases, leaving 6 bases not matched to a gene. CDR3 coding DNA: TGTGCCAGCTCACCCTCGGGACAGGGAAGCGAGCAGTACGTC. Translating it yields CASSPSGQGSEQYV.

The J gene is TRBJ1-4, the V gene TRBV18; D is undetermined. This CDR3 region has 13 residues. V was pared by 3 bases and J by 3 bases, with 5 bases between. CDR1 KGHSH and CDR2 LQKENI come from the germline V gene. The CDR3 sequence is CASSPDANEKLFF. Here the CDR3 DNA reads TGTGCCAGCTCACCCGATGCTAATGAAAAACTGTTTTTT.

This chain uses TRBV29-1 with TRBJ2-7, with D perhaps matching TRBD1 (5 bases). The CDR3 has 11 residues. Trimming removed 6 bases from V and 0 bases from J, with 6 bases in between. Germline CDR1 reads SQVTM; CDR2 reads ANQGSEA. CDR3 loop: CSVQASYEQYF. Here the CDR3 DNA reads TGCAGCGTACAGGCCTCCTACGAGCAGTACTTC.

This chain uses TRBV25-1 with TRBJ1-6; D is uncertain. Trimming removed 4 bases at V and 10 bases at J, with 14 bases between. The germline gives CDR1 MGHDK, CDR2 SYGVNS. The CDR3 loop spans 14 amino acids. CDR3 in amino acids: CASSGQALLSPLHF. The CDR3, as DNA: TGTGCCAGCAGTGGGCAGGCGCTCCTCTCACCCCTCCACTTT.